Sequencing of this TCR beta chain was carried out in a study of vaccination and CD4 T cells after COVID-19. Study observations and caveats: Spike mono-reactivity held for 304 of 307 vaccine-specific clones in convalescent patients.

The germline V gene encodes CDR1 SNHLY and CDR2 FYNNEI. V lost 7 bases to trimming and J lost 5 bases, with 14 bases between them. The CDR3 covers 13 residues. In regard to this clonotype: Antigen unknown.

Time point reported: late sampling 161 to 241 days after vaccination in a few convalescent patients. TCRdb redid the calling of the PCR reads with MiXCR, one entry per CDR3 protein. Among around 26,000 distinct CDR3 sequences, 51% were seen once, and the ten largest hold around 5.9%. The rearrangement uses TRBV2 and TRBJ2-5; D is unresolved. The input for sequencing was CD4+ T cells from blood, taken about 7 months after SARS-CoV-2 vaccination. This clonotype was sampled from a human donor who had recovered from COVID-19. CDR3 nucleotides: TGTGCCAGCATGGGCAGTCGGTTTGAGACCCAGTACTTC. Translated, it gives CASMGSRFETQYF.